The present T cell receptor (beta chain) was sequenced within a study of CD8 T cells in Susac syndrome. Overall study findings and caveats: As the study acknowledged, the number of individuals in its TCR sequencing and HLA analysis was relatively small.

The germline V gene encodes CDR1 SNHLY and CDR2 FYNNEI. Losses at the gene ends were 11 bases for V and 8 bases for J; bases not matched to a gene: 7. This CDR3 spans 13 amino acids. With random hexamers, 0.5 to 1 ug RNA was reverse transcribed. Across 54 Vbeta and 13 Jbeta, TCR beta CDR3 was amplified with immunoSEQ multiplex PCR. TCRdb reprocessed the immunoSEQ multiplex PCR reads with MiXCR, giving one entry per CDR3 protein. The sample gives 180,000 or so distinct CDR3 sequences, 95% of which show up once; about 0.094% is in the top ten. Sequencing of TCR beta was undertaken in CD8+ and CD4+ T cells derived from blood. Both CD4+ and CD8+ T cells were negatively isolated, and TEMRA cells underwent FACS enrichment. This clonotype was seen a few times. The target antigen is unknown.

This receptor was identified in a human donor in good health. The chain carries TRBV2 and TRBJ2-1, with TRBD1 matching 12 bases. Sequencing used CD4+ T cells from PBMCs. The CDR3 loop is CAGRDRGLDEQFF. The CDR3 DNA sequence: TGTGCCGGCCGGGACAGGGGGCTCGATGAGCAGTTCTTC.